This passage covers 30 T cell receptor beta chains from one sample sequenced in a study of cytomegalovirus exposure and HLA in healthy donors. PCR amplification relied on 60 Vbeta primers (plus 13 Jbeta primers). Only in-frame clones appear in the TCRdb table, and some are missing; sequencing was by immunoSEQ multiplex PCR. The sample consists of under 80,000 clones, around 67% of them appearing once. The sequenced sample consisted of PBMCs. All receptors come from a woman in her thirties in good health and CMV-seronegative.

The chain joins TRBV11-3 to TRBJ2-2, with D perhaps TRBD1 (6 bases). Trimming took off 5 bases at V and 3 bases at J, with 13 bases between the two ends. This CDR3 has 15 residues. Per germline, CDR1 SGHNT and CDR2 YENEEA. DNA of the CDR3: TGTGCCAGCAGCGCCACAGGGTGGGACACCGGGGAGCTGTTTTTT. Translating it yields CASSATGWDTGELFF.

The chain links TRBV5-6 to TRBJ1-2, with TRBD1 as a possible D gene (5 bases). The CDR3 is made up of 16 amino acids. CDR1 SGHDT and CDR2 YYEEEE come from the germline V gene. With 0 bases removed from V and 2 bases from J, the gap between germline ends came to 14 bases. The CDR3 loop is CASSLGGVPMNYGYTF. The CDR3 nucleotides are TGTGCCAGCAGCTTGGGGGGCGTTCCGATGAACTATGGCTACACCTTC.

V gene TRBV13 combines with J gene TRBJ2-3, with D tentatively TRBD1 (6 bases). The CDR3 runs to 17 residues. The ends were cut back, 6 bases at V and 1 base at J, with 20 bases in the middle. The germline gives CDR1 PRHDT, CDR2 FYEKMQ (reference sequence). The CDR3 sequence: CASSLVVHPGGTDTQYF. In DNA form, the CDR3 reads TGTGCCAGCAGTCTGGTAGTTCATCCAGGGGGCACAGATACGCAGTATTTT.

In this sample, this clone turned up a few times. The gene calls are TRBV4-1 and TRBJ2-3; 8 bases align to TRBD1. The CDR3 totals 19 residues. Germline assignment: CDR1 MGHRA and CDR2 YSYEKL. The ends lost 0 bases at V and 2 bases at J; junction bases unmatched: 13. The CDR3 bases are TGCGCCAGCAGCCAAGAGTGGACCCGGACAGGGCGGGACACAGATACGCAGTATTTT. Residues: CASSQEWTRTGRDTDTQYF.

This chain links TRBV10-3 with TRBJ2-2; 8 positions match TRBD1. The CDR3 is 16 amino acids. Trimming took 4 bases from V and 1 from J; bases not matched to a gene: 5. Per the germline V gene, CDR1 is ENHRY and CDR2 is SYGVKD. The CDR3 region is CAISVSGQVNTGELFF. Here the CDR3 DNA reads TGTGCCATCAGTGTTTCGGGACAGGTGAACACCGGGGAGCTGTTTTTT.

The rearrangement uses TRBV7-3 and TRBJ2-3; the match to TRBD1 covers 7 bases. The germline CDR1 and CDR2 sequences are SGHTA and FQGTGA. Germline trimming cut 1 base from V and 3 bases from J; bases unmatched to any gene: 4. The CDR3 totals 15 residues. CDR3 DNA: TGTGCCAGCAGCTTAAACAGGGGAGAGACAGATACGCAGTATTTT. Protein: CASSLNRGETDTQYF.

V gene TRBV7-9 combines with J gene TRBJ2-2, with 11 bases fitting TRBD2. J lost 7 bases, V lost 5 bases, and 3 bases had no gene match. In germline, CDR1 is SEHNR, CDR2 FQNEAQ (reference sequence). The CDR3 covers 14 residues. The CDR3 sequence: CASSASGGRGELFF. The CDR3 DNA follows: TGTGCCAGCAGCGCTAGCGGGGGGCGCGGGGAGCTGTTTTTT. Filled out from reference TRBV7-9 and TRBJ2-2, the complete variable domain reads DTGVSQNPRHKITKRGQNVTFRCDPISEHNRLYWYRQTLGQGPEFLTYFQNEAQLEKSRLLSDRFSAERPKGSFSTLEIQRTEQGDSAMYLCASSASGGRGELFFGEGSRLTVL.

The V and J genes are TRBV5-4 and TRBJ2-3; 8 bases map to TRBD2. The junction had 8 bases not matched to a gene; V was cut back by 2 bases and J by 3 bases. The CDR3 runs 16 residues. Germline loops: CDR1 SGHNT, CDR2 YYREEE (reference sequence). CDR3 region: CASSFLRGGPTDTQYF. The CDR3 DNA reads TGTGCCAGCAGCTTCCTTCGGGGGGGGCCAACAGATACGCAGTATTTT.

The chain is built from TRBV21-1 and TRBJ2-7; the table gives TRBD1 as D, unverified against the DNA. TRBV21-1 is designated a pseudogene. The CDR3 covers 16 residues. DNA of the CDR3: TGTGCCAGCAGCAAACCTAGTGGACAGGGCGACTACGAGCAGTACTTC. Amino acid sequence: CASSKPSGQGDYEQYF.

This clone has just a few counts. The chain combines TRBV9 with TRBJ2-3, with 8 bases lining up with TRBD2. CDR3 size: 16 residues. The ends lost 4 bases at V and 3 bases at J; junction bases unmatched: 10. CDR1 is SGDLS, CDR2 YYNGEE, per germline. Here the CDR3 DNA reads TGTGCCAGCAGCCCCCAAAGCGGGGGAGGAACAGATACGCAGTATTTT. Its translation: CASSPQSGGGTDTQYF.

This rearrangement joins TRBV2 to TRBJ1-2; D gene uncertain. Trimming shortened V by 6 bases and J by 4 bases, and 18 bases separated the two germline ends. CDR1 is SNHLY, CDR2 FYNNEI, per germline. The CDR3 is made up of 15 amino acids. The CDR3 nucleotides read TGTGCCAGCAGCGCCGAGGGAGGGCCGTCCTATGGCTACACCTTC. Translated, it gives CASSAEGGPSYGYTF.

The V gene is TRBV9, the J gene TRBJ2-7, with 11 bases matching TRBD2. The CDR3 extends over 16 amino acids. J gave up 4 bases and V 4 bases, and 10 bases lay outside the gene matches. CDR1 is SGDLS, CDR2 YYNGEE, per germline. The CDR3 here is CASSPRVAGGPYEQYF. The CDR3 DNA reads as TGTGCCAGCAGCCCCCGGGTAGCGGGGGGGCCTTACGAGCAGTACTTC.

In its sample, this clone was seen a few times. This chain links TRBV7-3 with TRBJ2-3; 10 positions agree with TRBD2. Germline V gives CDR1 SGHTA, CDR2 FQGTGA. The CDR3 is 15 amino acids. The V segment lost 5 bases and the J segment 5 bases; nucleotides outside the gene matches: 7. CDR3 coding DNA: TGTGCCAGCAGCCTAAGCGGGGGGGAGGGAGATACGCAGTATTTT. It specifies CASSLSGGEGDTQYF.

This chain uses TRBV19 with TRBJ2-3; 12 bases align to TRBD2. This CDR3 is built from 17 residues. The V and J ends lost 3 bases and 4 bases, in that order; junction bases with no gene match: 8. Looked up from germline, CDR1 is LNHDA and CDR2 is SQIVND (reference sequence). CDR3 nucleotide sequence: TGTGCCAGTAGTATGCGGCTAGCGGGGGGGCGTTCAGATACGCAGTATTTT. It is translated as CASSMRLAGGRSDTQYF.

This clone was found a few times. CDR3 nucleotide sequence: TGTGCCAGCAGCTTAGGGTCAGGCTACACTGAAGCTTTCTTT. Its protein is CASSLGSGYTEAFF. The V and J genes are TRBV11-3 and TRBJ1-1; D remains ambiguous. Trimming removed 1 base from V and 3 bases from J, with 9 bases in between. The CDR3 loop spans 14 amino acids. From germline, CDR1 is SGHNT and CDR2 YENEEA. The full variable domain, completed using reference TRBV11-3 and TRBJ1-1, is EAGVVQSPRYKIIEKKQPVAFWCNPISGHNTLYWYLQNLGQGPELLIRYENEEAVDDSQLPKDRFSAERLKGVDSTLKIQPAELGDSAVYLCASSLGSGYTEAFFGQGTRLTVV.

This clone has just a few counts. The chain employs TRBV6-6 and TRBJ2-7; tentatively, D is TRBD2 (6 bases). The V and J ends lost 5 bases and 5 bases respectively, with 10 bases between them. Germline lookup yields CDR1 MNHNY and CDR2 SVGAGI (reference sequence). The length of the CDR3 is 12 residues. The CDR3: CASSLGLDEQYF. In nucleotides, the CDR3 is TGTGCCAGCAGTCTGGGACTCGACGAGCAGTACTTC.

This chain connects TRBV28 to TRBJ1-4; TRBD1 agrees at 9 bases. The CDR3 is 13 amino acids. CDR1 is MDHEN and CDR2 is SYDVKM in the germline V gene. Unmatched junction bases numbered 1, after V lost 8 bases and J lost 3 bases. CDR3 sequence reads: CASGDRANEKLFF. The CDR3 coding sequence is TGTGCCAGCGGGGACAGGGCTAATGAAAAACTGTTTTTT.

This clone was recorded a few times. The gene calls are TRBV7-9 and TRBJ1-1, with TRBD1 matching 8 bases. The J segment lost 5 bases and the V segment lost 5 bases, leaving 7 bases of the junction unmatched. The CDR3 is made up of 14 amino acids. Germline V gene data show CDR1 as SEHNR and CDR2 as FQNEAQ (reference sequence). The CDR3 is CASSPWTGRTEAFF. The CDR3 coding sequence is TGTGCCAGCAGCCCTTGGACAGGGAGGACTGAAGCTTTCTTT.

The rearrangement joins TRBV25-1 to TRBJ2-1; no clear D. Trimming stripped 7 bases from V and 10 bases from J, with 20 bases between. CDR1 is MGHDK, CDR2 SYGVNS, per germline. The CDR3 totals 14 residues. The CDR3 spells CASTKLLVPKEQFF. In DNA, the CDR3 is TGTGCCAGCACCAAACTACTCGTACCCAAAGAGCAGTTCTTC.

This clone was counted only a few times. The chain joins TRBV2 to TRBJ1-2; weak D call: TRBD1 (6 bases). Germline-derived CDR1 and CDR2 are SNHLY and FYNNEI. This CDR3 contains 12 residues. The germline V and J ends were trimmed by 5 bases and 4 bases, with 8 bases remaining between them. The CDR3 loop is CASSPDSYGYTF. CDR3 nucleotide sequence: TGTGCCAGCAGTCCGGACAGCTATGGCTACACCTTC.

This chain uses TRBV15 with TRBJ1-2; D perhaps matches TRBD1 (6 bases). The CDR3 extends over 18 amino acids. Trimming cost V 5 bases and J 0 bases, with 22 bases left between them. Germline V gives CDR1 LNHNV, CDR2 YYDKDF (reference sequence). CDR3 DNA: TGTGCCACCAGCGCGCTACAGGGTGCATTCCTAGCTAACTATGGCTACACCTTC. It codes for CATSALQGAFLANYGYTF.

This clone has just one count. The CDR3 coding sequence is TGTGCCAGCAGCGGTAGCAATCAGCCCCAGCATTTT. It is translated as CASSGSNQPQHF. The rearrangement uses TRBV2 and TRBJ1-5; the D is unclear. V was trimmed by 6 bases and J by 0 bases, leaving 3 bases between them. Germline-derived CDR1 and CDR2 are SNHLY and FYNNEI. The CDR3 is 12 residues long.

The count of this clone is one. A much larger clone lies a single base off, so this may be a read error. The rearrangement joins TRBV4-1 to TRBJ1-4, with TRBD1 matching over 7 bases. Unmatched junction bases numbered 13, after V lost 1 base and J lost 8 bases. The CDR3 extends over 17 amino acids. Germline loops: CDR1 MGHRA, CDR2 YSYEKL. DNA for the CDR3: TGCGCCAGCAGCCAAGCTATAGGGGACAGATGGGGGGAAAAACTGTTTTTT. Translated: CASSQAIGDRWGEKLFF.

The CDR3 is CASSTGTGNTGELFF. CDR3 nucleotides: TGTGCCAGCAGCACCGGGACAGGAAACACCGGGGAGCTGTTTTTT. The V and J genes are TRBV5-5 and TRBJ2-2; 8 nucleotides agree with TRBD1. The CDR3 is 15 residues long. Trimming cost V 4 bases and J 2 bases; bases outside gene matches: 4. Germline V gene lookup returns CDR1 SGHKS and CDR2 YYEKEE (reference sequence). The full variable domain, with the rest looked up from reference TRBV5-5 and TRBJ2-2, is DAGVTQSPTHLIKTRGQQVTLRCSPISGHKSVSWYQQVLGQGPQFIFQYYEKEERGRGNFPDRFSARQFPNYSSELNVNALLLGDSALYLCASSTGTGNTGELFFGEGSRLTVL.

The V call is TRBV14, the J call TRBJ2-5; a weak D match, TRBD2 (7 bases). The germline V gene encodes CDR1 SGHDN and CDR2 FVKESK. The CDR3 is made up of 14 amino acids. The germline V and J ends were trimmed by 2 bases and 7 bases, with 14 bases remaining between them. CDR3 sequence reads: CASSQFGGLGTQYF. For the CDR3, the DNA is TGTGCCAGCAGCCAATTCGGGGGGCTGGGGACCCAGTACTTC.

The J gene is TRBJ1-1, the V gene TRBV5-4; D is uncertain. V was pared by 2 bases and J by 3 bases, with 8 bases between. Germline V gene lookup returns CDR1 SGHNT and CDR2 YYREEE (reference sequence). This CDR3 comprises 13 residues. CDR3 loop: CASSFVGDTEAFF. The CDR3 DNA reads as TGTGCCAGCAGCTTTGTCGGGGACACTGAAGCTTTCTTT.

This clone was observed a handful of times. The gene calls are TRBV2 and TRBJ1-1; D may be TRBD1 (5 bases). The CDR3 totals 15 residues. Trimming shortened V by 6 bases and J by 1 base, and 15 bases separated the two germline ends. Per the germline V gene, CDR1 is SNHLY and CDR2 is FYNNEI. CDR3 nucleotides: TGTGCCAGCAGAAGACTAGGTGGGGGGAACACTGAAGCTTTCTTT. Translated: CASRRLGGGNTEAFF.

This clone was counted only a few times. The V and J genes are TRBV5-3 and TRBJ1-2, with 10 bases lining up with TRBD1. TRBV5-3 is treated as an ORF (open reading frame) with a function not yet certain. Trimming removed 4 bases from V and 2 bases from J; junction bases left unmatched: 5. This CDR3 contains 15 residues. The CDR3 coding sequence is TGTGCCAGAAGCCATCGACAGGGGGCGAACTATGGCTACACCTTC. Its protein product is CARSHRQGANYGYTF.

This clone was recorded once. Relative to the germline gene, one junction end is altered; a read error may explain this. V usage is TRBV10-3 and J usage is TRBJ2-5; a weak D match, TRBD2 (5 bases). The CDR3 covers 11 residues. The germline CDR1 and CDR2 sequences are ENHRY and SYGVKD. The CDR3 nucleotides are TGTACCATCAGTGAGCGGGAGACCCAGTACTTC. As protein: CTISERETQYF.

The rearrangement uses TRBV18 and TRBJ1-1; D might be TRBD1 (6 bases). Germline loops: CDR1 KGHSH, CDR2 LQKENI. The V end was cut by 5 bases, the J end by 0 bases, with 13 bases between. The CDR3 has 15 residues. CDR3 nucleotides: TGTGCCAGCTCATCAGCTACAGGGCTGAACACTGAAGCTTTCTTT. It yields the protein CASSSATGLNTEAFF.